This paragraph covers one TCR beta chain sequence. Its antigen specificity is not known. It has no much larger one-base neighbor in the sample; base qualities were not kept. The data were obtained in a study of cytomegalovirus exposure and HLA in healthy donors (dated by TCRdb to about 2017). Background on the whole study: An earlier analysis of about 560 of the donors reported about 260 Gb of sequence data and around 100 million unique TCR beta sequences obtained from some 200 million T cells. In a later genetic analysis, genome-wide SNP genotypes for about 55% of the roughly 670 donors were used, and that subset was treated as a discovery cohort. In a later analysis, previously published TCR beta repertoires from 550 to 750 donors were re-analyzed and high-resolution HLA genotyping was added so that TCR occurrence patterns could be studied. The study used immunosequencing to profile the T cell repertoires of several hundred subjects and linked those repertoires to cytomegalovirus serostatus. The number of typed donors differed by locus: about 620-640 for A, B, C, DRB1 and DQB1; approximately 540 for DQA1; 606 for DPA1; and approximately 450 for DPB1. The study aimed to test whether signatures of past pathogen exposure could be identified by cataloging public T cell receptors. In an earlier analysis of 587 of the donors, high-throughput TCR beta sequencing was used to judge whether each TCR beta V gene segment behaved as functional or pseudogenic. About 280 gigabases of sequencing data and around 88 million unique TCR sequences made up an early release that covered fewer than 650 HLA-typed donors. The genetic ancestry cluster associated with self-reported Caucasian donors included 70% to 85% of the 300 to 450 genotyped donors. In addition to the first cohort of around 670 subjects, a separate validation cohort of some 120 different subjects was used. Alongside the repertoire data, information on donor age, sex, ethnicity and CMV serostatus was compiled. All discovery cohort repertoires had been generated on a single sequencing platform. In the later analysis, no new phenotypic data were used to find candidate immune exposures; instead, reliance was placed on TCR beta sequences and their occurrence across donors. To predict cytomegalovirus infection status, the study brought together high-throughput TCR immunosequencing, statistical association of individual TCRs with disease status, and machine learning. Four or five DR-DQ haplotypes were handled as single units for association and clustering because linkage in the cohort was strong. On average, roughly 240,000 unique TCR beta nucleotide sequences were sequenced per donor among 350 to 400 genotyped donors of the cohort, with roughly 18% of those sequences being non-productive. HLA typing included class I and class II loci at four-digit resolution. Summary of the overall study and its limitations: The classifier was reported to diagnose cytomegalovirus status with high specificity and sensitivity in both the original cohort and the validation cohort. The study listed 150 to 200 TCR beta chains as associated with cytomegalovirus. Immune exposure information for the cohort was limited to CMV serostatus. In a later analysis, HLA-associated TCR beta chains showed more clonal expansion and lower generation probabilities than non-associated chains that were equally common. In vitro tests confirmed that a few of the cytomegalovirus-associated TCR beta chains recognize cytomegalovirus antigens. A later analysis found that most CMV-associated TCR beta chains appeared HLA-restricted, with HLA associations seemingly driven largely by CMV exposure. Correlated functional status among segregating V segments might be attributable to linkage disequilibrium, but an unknown experimental factor could not be ruled out. While some public TCRs were present in many individuals, most TCR sequences turned up only very rarely across donors. Only TCR beta chains were sequenced in this cohort, and the absence of alpha or paired-chain data limited detectable features. A further reported finding was that TCR beta sequences accurately predicted the HLA-A and HLA-B alleles for most subjects in the first cohort. Broadly in line with IMGT annotations, most TCR beta V segments showed up in productive rearrangements about 90% or about 30% of the time in an earlier analysis of approximately 600 of the donors. In a later analysis, TCR association rates were found to vary across HLA loci, with the most associated TCRs seen for DRB1 alleles and the fewest for HLA-C alleles. Because the 87-base-pair reads could not distinguish some IMGT-functional V segments, including TRBV6-2 and TRBV6-3, those segments were excluded. The sequencing pipeline was judged likely to have produced a cluster of highly shared sequence variants as a technical artifact. Compared with the 666-donor mean, donors in an Asian-associated ancestry cluster had fewer N-insertions in productive TCRs, according to a later genetic analysis. In a later analysis, some 17,000 TCR beta sequences were associated with specific HLA alleles at a false discovery rate of 0.05. Because counts were too low, fewer than 20 rarely observed V segments, including chromosome 9 orphons, were excluded from the earlier analysis of 587 of the donors. Assigning TCR associations to individual alleles was difficult when HLA alleles, especially DR and DQ, strongly co-occurred. A later analysis reported that several top co-occurrence clusters appeared linked to parvovirus B19, influenza, CMV and Epstein-Barr virus. The authors suggested that the approach could potentially be generalized to other disease states and immunological phenotypes. Sequencing depth was assumed to be roughly uniform across donors in the presence/absence analyses, though that assumption may not hold. V-gene and J-gene trimming of TCR beta chains was associated with a missense DCLRE1C variant in a later genetic analysis, and the association was replicated in an independent cohort. Because HLA typing was missing for some donors at each locus, association tests included only the typed subset.

Looking up the germline V gene (reference sequence) yields CDR1 LNHDA and CDR2 SQIVND. V and J lose 7 bases and 7 bases, and a span of 13 bases separates them. The CDR3 goes from the cysteine to the phenylalanine over 12 residues. Only the CDR3 DNA stays, 36 bases, in frame from base 1. The cohort was made up of around 720 healthy bone marrow donors. At the time of sampling, all cohort members were nominally healthy, though unrecorded immune exposures were likely present. The donor tested CMV seronegative and was one of the 352 seronegative cohort members. Every donor gave a peripheral blood sample, and the peripheral blood mononuclear cells from that sample were used for TCR beta sequencing. Genomic DNA extraction from the blood cell samples was performed with the Qiagen DNeasy Blood Extraction Kit. Library construction relied on the immunoSEQ multiplex PCR assay. The multiplex PCR relied on a mix of 60 forward primers for TCR Vbeta segments and 13 reverse primers for TCR Jbeta segments. The CDR3 region of rearranged TCR beta genes was amplified from genomic DNA with a multiplex PCR assay. On the Illumina HiSeq System, the amplified TCR beta libraries were sequenced as 87-base-pair reads. As for how the authors treated the data: In a later analysis, tens of millions of unique TCR beta chains were counted across the roughly 610 repertoires, and about 10 million of these chains were shared by at least two donors. Raw reads were error-corrected and collapsed into unique sequences with a nearest-neighbor algorithm that merged closely related sequences to remove PCR and sequencing errors. V, D and J gene segments were assigned by aligning CDR3 sequences to IMGT reference sequences. Each retained sequence needed at least a six-nucleotide match to both a V gene segment and a J gene segment. A rearrangement was called productive if the CDR3 had no stop codons and remained in frame with V and J, and every other rearrangement was called non-productive. CDR3 was defined by IMGT convention, running from the second conserved V-encoded cysteine to the conserved J-encoded phenylalanine. In an earlier analysis of some 550 of the donors, sequences lacking an unambiguous match to a single V gene segment were excluded. An earlier analysis of 587 of the donors classified V segments as functional when productive rearrangements were above 56.7% and as segregating when the standard deviation between donors was above 5%. A statistical classification framework was developed to diagnose cytomegalovirus status using the catalog of TCR beta chain sequences. V and J gene assignment, in a later analysis, came from comparing TCR nucleotide sequences with IMGT/GENE-DB human TR gene sequences. Using the TCRdist pipeline, a later analysis assigned CDR3 sequences along with most-parsimonious VDJ recombination scenarios. In a later analysis, every TCR beta chain was defined by the combination of its CDR3 amino acid sequence and its V-gene family, and reads without a unique V-gene family were dropped. To address suspected cross-contamination and a sequencing artifact, a later analysis removed several hundred highly shared, low-generation-probability nucleotide sequences. A later analysis calculated a clonal expansion index for each public chain from normalized within-repertoire ranks of inferred template counts. In a later analysis, generation probabilities were computed using a VDJ recombination model fitted to out-of-frame rearrangements, and the results were checked against IGoR. In a later analysis, TCR-TCR, TCR-HLA and TCR-CMV co-occurrence was scored with hypergeometric tests, and a repertoire-size bias correction was applied to TCR pairs. To estimate false discovery rates, a later analysis permuted the HLA or CMV assignments 20 times. In a later analysis, co-occurring TCRs were grouped with DBSCAN, and TCRdist sequence similarity was added when clustering was performed within HLA-allele-positive subsets. For co-occurrence clustering, repertoires with fewer than 30,000 or more than 120,000 public chains were excluded, along with roughly five repertoires with anomalous nucleotide sharing. TCRdb obtained this table from immuneACCESS and retained in-frame rearrangements with V and J assigned. These tables miss some clones; where compared with another copy, unresolved V genes account for less than half of the shortfall, and the remainder is unexplained. V, J and clone size reflect that table, while D and trimming were determined from the DNA. For this sample the table gives 150,000 to 200,000 clones, of which 70% to 80% were detected only once. 1.5% to 2% of the sample rests with the top ten.

This clonotype originated in a woman aged 45-65 years in good health and CMV-seronegative. Sequenced input: PBMCs. This chain joins TRBV19 to TRBJ1-2; a confident D gene designation cannot be given. The CDR3 sequence is CASTFGGGGYTF. The nucleotide sequence reads TGTGCCAGTACCTTCGGAGGTGGTGGCTACACCTTC.